This TCR beta chain was sequenced during a study of cytomegalovirus exposure and HLA in healthy donors. Study results and caveats: It was 150 to 200 TCR beta chains that were listed as cytomegalovirus-associated. Reportedly, diagnosis of cytomegalovirus status by the classifier showed high specificity and sensitivity. In vitro confirmation showed three CMV-associated chains to be CMV antigen specific. Rare TCR sequences predominated, though certain public TCRs were found in many donors.

Germline V gene data show CDR1 as SNHLY and CDR2 as FYNNEI. V dropped 4 bases and J dropped 4 bases, with 10 bases sitting between them. The CDR3 covers 14 residues. This clone was picked up a small number of times. Its antigen is undetermined. 60 Vbeta and 13 Jbeta primers were used in PCR. The table came from immunoSEQ multiplex PCR; TCRdb's copy has only in-frame clones and leaves some out. The data show about 41,000 clones, with roughly 80% seen just once and around 3% held by the top ten. What was sequenced was PBMCs. The chain links TRBV2 to TRBJ1-4; D ambiguous. The sequence was obtained from a man aged 50 to 59 in good health and CMV-seronegative. The CDR3 loop is CASSGAAGNEKLFF. Written as DNA, the CDR3 is TGTGCCAGCAGTGGGGCAGCTGGTAATGAAAAACTGTTTTTT.